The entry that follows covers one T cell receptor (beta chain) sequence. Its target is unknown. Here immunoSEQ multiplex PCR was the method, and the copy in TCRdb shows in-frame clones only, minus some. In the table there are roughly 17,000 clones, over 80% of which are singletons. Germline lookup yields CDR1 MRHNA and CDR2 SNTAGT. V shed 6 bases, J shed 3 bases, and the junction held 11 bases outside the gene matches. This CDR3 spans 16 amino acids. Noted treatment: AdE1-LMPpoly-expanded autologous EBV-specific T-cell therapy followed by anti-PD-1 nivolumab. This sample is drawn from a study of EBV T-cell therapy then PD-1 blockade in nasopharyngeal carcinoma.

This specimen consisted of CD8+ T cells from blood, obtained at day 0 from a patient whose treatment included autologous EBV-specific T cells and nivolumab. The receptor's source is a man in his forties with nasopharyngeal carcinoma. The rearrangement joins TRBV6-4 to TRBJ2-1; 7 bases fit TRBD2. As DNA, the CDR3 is TGTGCCAGCAGCGCCCTCAGCGGGGCTGACTACAATGAGCAGTTCTTC. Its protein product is CASSALSGADYNEQFF.